The 5 T cell receptor beta chains listed next were all sequenced from one sample in a study of T cells in Graves' hyperthyroidism and ophthalmopathy. From RNA transcripts, TCR beta CDR3 regions were amplified. Carried out on the TCR CDR3, a first-round RT-PCR used the HTBI primer set. MiXCR, run by TCRdb on the multiplex PCR reads, gives a single entry per CDR3 protein. The sample consists of roughly 570,000 distinct CDR3 sequences, 46% of them appearing once. The source material was peripheral blood or thyroid tissue (not recorded which). These receptors were collected from a young woman with Graves' hyperthyroidism.

This clonotype has more than one count but fewer than ten. J is TRBJ1-1 and V is TRBV5-5, with a possible D match to TRBD1 (6 bases). The CDR3 is made up of 12 amino acids. The V gene's germline CDR1 is SGHKS and CDR2 YYEKEE (reference sequence). CDR3 protein: CASHRVNTEAFF. CDR3 nucleotides: TGTGCTAGCCACAGGGTGAACACTGAAGCTTTCTTT. The variable domain in full, with the rest retrieved from reference TRBV5-5 and TRBJ1-1, is DAGVTQSPTHLIKTRGQQVTLRCSPISGHKSVSWYQQVLGQGPQFIFQYYEKEERGRGNFPDRFSARQFPNYSSELNVNALLLGDSALYLCASHRVNTEAFFGQGTRLTVV.

The V gene is TRBV4-3, the J gene TRBJ2-7; 8 bases align to TRBD1. CDR3 length: 16 residues. Germline V gene sequence: CDR1 LGHNA, CDR2 YSLEER. Trimming removed 4 bases from V and 0 bases from J; junction bases left unmatched: 8. CDR3 amino acids: CASSRSRTGISYEQYF. The CDR3 nucleotides are TGCGCCAGCAGCCGATCCAGGACAGGGATCTCCTACGAGCAGTACTTC.

With regard to this clonotype: This is likely a read error, given that the CDR3 carries no conserved phenylalanine or tryptophan at its end. No DNA is shown, since the ends of the CDR3 on it are uncertain; the CDR3 is the one TCRdb lists. The rearrangement joins TRBV10-3 to TRBJ2-5. Inclusive of both ends, the CDR3 amounts to 12 amino acids. CDR1 is ENHRY and CDR2 is SYGVKD in the germline V gene. The CDR3 is CAIGEESYTFGS.

This clonotype was detected many times. The gene calls are TRBV6-2 or TRBV6-3 and TRBJ2-7, with D hard to call. This CDR3 has 11 residues. Germline V lookup: CDR1 MNHEY, CDR2 SVGEGT. Trimming removed 5 bases at V and 3 bases at J, with 5 bases between. The DNA for the CDR3 is TGTGCCAGCAGTCCCCGCTACGAGCAGTACTTC. Its translation is CASSPRYEQYF.

The chain recombines TRBV20-1 with TRBJ1-4; D might be TRBD1 (6 bases). The CDR3 runs 16 residues. Germline V lookup: CDR1 DFQATT, CDR2 SNEGSKA (reference sequence). V shed 2 bases and J shed 5 bases, with 18 bases lying between them. Written as DNA, the CDR3 is TGCAGTGCTAGACGGGTGCAGGGGATCTACAATGAAAAACTGTTTTTT. Protein product: CSARRVQGIYNEKLFF.